This T cell receptor beta chain was recovered during a study of blood T cell repertoires in COVID-19. Trimming shortened V by 8 bases and J by 4 bases, and 15 bases separated the two germline ends. The CDR3 consists of 14 residues. The germline CDR1 and CDR2 sequences are MNHEY and SMNVEV (reference sequence). Generated by immunoSEQ multiplex PCR, the TCRdb table keeps only in-frame clones and is missing some. The data show under 200,000 clones, around four fifths seen once. The chain has TRBV27 and TRBJ2-1; D perhaps matches TRBD2 (5 bases). The sequenced sample was peripheral blood. This receptor was identified in a woman older than 75 with COVID-19, enrolled during active disease. The CDR3, as DNA: TGTGCCAGCCACCGGACTGGCTCATACAATGAGCAGTTCTTC. This encodes CASHRTGSYNEQFF.